The source of this T cell receptor (beta chain) is a study of regulatory T cells in long-lasting Graves disease. The wider study: Over 5 years of antithyroid drugs plus positive TSH receptor antibodies defined persistent Graves' disease.

The time point: persistent/refractory GD, antithyroid drugs over 5 years with positive TRAb. PBMC-extracted RNA yielded the TCR library. For TCR beta, libraries came from iRepertoire HTBI primers and Arm-PCR of CDR3 regions. TCRdb ran MiXCR on the multiplex PCR reads and lists one entry per CDR3 protein. This table has roughly 400,000 distinct CDR3 sequences, roughly a fifth appearing once. CDR3 length: 17 amino acids. V dropped 1 base and J dropped 4; count of bases not matched to a gene: 11. The clonotype originates from a female donor with Graves disease. The sequenced sample was peripheral blood mononuclear cells (PBMCs), obtained when the disease was refractory, from a patient treated with antithyroid drugs. The rearrangement links TRBV12-3 or TRBV12-4 to TRBJ2-3, with TRBD2 matching 7 bases. CDR3 residues: CASSLEGGPGGADTQYF. For the CDR3, the DNA is TGTGCCAGCAGTTTAGAGGGTGGCCCGGGAGGTGCAGATACGCAGTATTTT.